One sample yielded the 31 T cell receptor beta chains listed below, sequenced in a study of shared clonotypes between healthy human individuals. Sequenced by immunoSEQ multiplex PCR; TCRdb stores in-frame clones only, minus some. This sample has approximately 320,000 clones; roughly 87% occur once, and the top ten carry roughly 15%. The sample consisted of memory CD8+ T cells sorted from blood. Noted subset: CD45RO+ cells pooled with CCR7-negative TemRA cells. These receptors were obtained from a man younger than 30 in good health.

The rearrangement uses TRBV27 and TRBJ2-7, with D possibly called TRBD1 or TRBD2 (5 bases each). CDR1 is MNHEY and CDR2 is SMNVEV in the germline V gene (reference sequence). Trimming stripped 0 bases from V and 0 bases from J, with 9 bases between. The CDR3 extends over 15 amino acids. The CDR3 loop is CASSLSGGLSYEQYF. The CDR3 region has the DNA TGTGCCAGCAGTTTATCTGGGGGTCTCTCCTACGAGCAGTACTTC.

V gene TRBV27 combines with J gene TRBJ2-7; perhaps TRBD2 as D (6 bases). V lost 8 bases, J lost 2 bases, and 19 bases lay in between. The V gene's germline CDR1 is MNHEY and CDR2 SMNVEV (reference sequence). This CDR3 has 15 residues. DNA of the CDR3: TGTGCCAGCGCGCTAGGGGCGGGGAGTCCCTACGAGCAGTACTTC. Translation: CASALGAGSPYEQYF.

This clone was detected a few times. CDR3 amino acids: CASSPADTQYF. The CDR3 coding sequence is TGTGCCAGCAGTCCCGCAGATACGCAGTATTTT. V usage is TRBV28 and J usage is TRBJ2-3; unclear D gene. V lost 5 bases and J lost 4, with 4 bases in between. The CDR3 extends over 11 amino acids. CDR1 and CDR2 (germline): MDHEN, SYDVKM.

A note on this clone: Other DNA sequences of this sample code for an identical CDR3. This chain connects TRBV5-6 to TRBJ2-7; D gene uncertain. V lost 0 bases and J 4 bases, leaving 8 bases between the germline ends. This CDR3 region has 13 residues. Per germline, CDR1 SGHDT and CDR2 YYEEEE. CDR3 nucleotide sequence: TGTGCCAGCAGCTTGGGTCAGTCGTACGAGCAGTACTTC. Protein product: CASSLGQSYEQYF. Full variable domain (remainder filled in from reference TRBV5-6 and TRBJ2-7): DAGVTQSPTHLIKTRGQQVTLRCSPKSGHDTVSWYQQALGQGPQFIFQYYEEEERQRGNFPDRFSGHQFPNYSSELNVNALLLGDSALYLCASSLGQSYEQYFGPGTRLTVT.

The rearrangement uses TRBV7-9 and TRBJ1-1, with D possibly matching TRBD1 (5 bases). The CDR3 has 13 amino acids. Trimming shortened V by 5 bases and J by 10 bases, and 17 bases separated the two germline ends. Germline-derived CDR1 and CDR2 are SEHNR and FQNEAQ (reference sequence). This CDR3 reads CASSPPLLGGAFF. As DNA, the CDR3 is TGTGCCAGCAGCCCACCCCTCCTGGGGGGAGCTTTCTTT.

The chain's CDR3 is CASSWTSGRAPETQYF. DNA of the CDR3: TGTGCCAGCAGCTGGACTAGCGGGAGGGCACCGGAGACCCAGTACTTC. The chain uses TRBV7-9 and TRBJ2-5; 15 nucleotides agree with TRBD2. The CDR3 length is 16 residues. V dropped 4 bases and J dropped 5; count of bases not matched to a gene: 5. The germline CDR1 and CDR2 sequences are SEHNR and FQNEAQ (reference sequence).

The V gene is TRBV4-1, the J gene TRBJ1-1; 9 bases agree with TRBD1. The germline CDR1 and CDR2 sequences are MGHRA and YSYEKL. The CDR3 is 15 residues long. Trimming took 4 bases from V and 4 from J; bases not matched to a gene: 7. DNA for the CDR3: TGCGCCAGCAGCCTAACAGGGGGCCAGAGCACTGAAGCTTTCTTT. Its translation: CASSLTGGQSTEAFF.

V usage is TRBV11-2 and J usage is TRBJ2-7; tentatively, D is TRBD2 (6 bases). There are 15 residues in the CDR3. CDR1 is SGHAT, CDR2 FQNNGV, per germline. V lost 6 bases and J 6 bases, leaving 21 bases between the germline ends. DNA of the CDR3: TGTGCCAGCAGTCGCGGCTTGGAGGGCTGGGGCGAGCAGTACTTC. Amino acid sequence: CASSRGLEGWGEQYF. The full variable domain, rest sourced from reference TRBV11-2 and TRBJ2-7, is EAGVAQSPRYKIIEKRQSVAFWCNPISGHATLYWYQQILGQGPKLLIQFQNNGVVDDSQLPKDRFSAERLKGVDSTLKIQPAKLEDSAVYLCASSRGLEGWGEQYFGPGTRLTVT.

The chain carries TRBV4-1 and TRBJ2-7, with a weak D call TRBD2 (5 bases). The CDR3 consists of 15 residues. CDR1 and CDR2 (germline): MGHRA, YSYEKL. The germline V and J ends were trimmed by 0 bases and 2 bases, with 11 bases remaining between them. CDR3 nucleotide sequence: TGCGCCAGCAGCCAAGATATTACGGGAACCTACGAGCAGTACTTC. Translation: CASSQDITGTYEQYF.

As for this clone: Other nucleotide sequences in the sample specify the same CDR3. This rearrangement joins TRBV30 to TRBJ1-1; no reliable D call. Germline assignment: CDR1 GTSNPN and CDR2 SVGIG (reference sequence). The V end lost 4 bases, the J end lost 1 base, and 4 bases lay between the germline ends. The length of the CDR3 is 11 residues. CDR3 sequence (DNA): TGTGCCTGGACCAGGAACACTGAAGCTTTCTTT. Protein product: CAWTRNTEAFF.

The count of this clone is one. The rearrangement links TRBV7-9 to TRBJ1-1; possibly TRBD1 for D (6 bases). Deletions cut 1 base from V and 8 bases from J, with 8 bases between. The CDR3 contains 12 residues. The germline CDR1 and CDR2 sequences are SEHNR and FQNEAQ (reference sequence). CDR3: CASSLEGGEAFF. CDR3 DNA: TGTGCCAGCAGCTTAGAGGGGGGCGAAGCTTTCTTT.

This clone was seen a handful of times. This sequence joins TRBV19 and TRBJ1-4, with D possibly TRBD1 on 5 matching bases. The germline gives CDR1 LNHDA, CDR2 SQIVND (reference sequence). This CDR3 is built from 11 residues. V lost 9 bases, J lost 9 bases, and 11 bases lay in between. CDR3 DNA sequence: TGTGCCAGCCACGGGGCGAAAAAACTGTTTTTT. This sequence encodes CASHGAKKLFF.

The chain joins TRBV6-6 to TRBJ2-5; 7 nucleotides match TRBD1. The trim removed 1 base at V and 2 bases at J, leaving 1 base unmatched. Per the germline V gene, CDR1 is MNHNY and CDR2 is SVGAGI (reference sequence). The CDR3 has 14 residues. The CDR3 loop reads CASSYLGQQETQYF. The CDR3 DNA sequence: TGTGCCAGCAGTTACTTGGGACAGCAAGAGACCCAGTACTTC.

This sequence joins TRBV5-6 and TRBJ2-5; tentative D call: TRBD1 (7 bases). V was clipped by 0 bases and J by 3 bases, with 15 bases between them. This CDR3 comprises 16 residues. Germline V gene data show CDR1 as SGHDT and CDR2 as YYEEEE. The CDR3 spells CASSLATRGEEETQYF. The CDR3 DNA reads TGTGCCAGCAGCTTGGCGACCAGGGGGGAGGAAGAGACCCAGTACTTC. Variable domain in full (rest from reference TRBV5-6 and TRBJ2-5): DAGVTQSPTHLIKTRGQQVTLRCSPKSGHDTVSWYQQALGQGPQFIFQYYEEEERQRGNFPDRFSGHQFPNYSSELNVNALLLGDSALYLCASSLATRGEEETQYFGPGTRLLVL.

The chain recombines TRBV7-8 with TRBJ2-1, with 7 nucleotides matching TRBD2. Germline V lookup: CDR1 SGHVS, CDR2 FQNEAQ. This CDR3 region has 15 residues. The junction had 4 bases not matched to a gene; V was cut back by 1 base and J by 4 bases. The CDR3 region has the DNA TGTGCCAGCAGCTTAGTAGGACTAGGGTACAATGAGCAGTTCTTC. This gives the protein CASSLVGLGYNEQFF.

This rearrangement joins TRBV29-1 to TRBJ2-3; 11 nucleotides agree with TRBD2. CDR3 length equals 13 residues. CDR1 SQVTM and CDR2 ANQGSEA come from the germline V gene. The junction had 1 base not matched to a gene; V was cut back by 5 bases and J by 3 bases. The CDR3 DNA sequence: TGCAGCGTTCCTAGCGGGGGGACAGATACGCAGTATTTT. This gives the protein CSVPSGGTDTQYF.

The rearrangement uses TRBV15 and TRBJ2-5; D is uncertain. Germline CDR1 is LNHNV and CDR2 is YYDKDF (reference sequence). This CDR3 spans 12 amino acids. Between the trimmed V and J ends, which lost 1 base and 3 bases, there was a span of 3 bases. This CDR3 reads CATSRGEETQYF. The CDR3 DNA reads TGTGCCACCAGCAGAGGGGAAGAGACCCAGTACTTC.

The rearrangement links TRBV5-1 to TRBJ1-4; the D is unclear. This CDR3 is built from 16 residues. Germline V gene data show CDR1 as SGHRS and CDR2 as YFSETQ. V was clipped by 1 base and J by 0 bases, with 10 bases between them. The CDR3 region is CASSLQQLATNEKLFF. CDR3 nucleotides: TGCGCCAGCAGCTTGCAACAGCTCGCAACTAATGAAAAACTGTTTTTT.

Turning to this clone: Other DNA sequences in this specimen translate into the identical CDR3. The chain combines TRBV2 with TRBJ2-5; D unclear. The CDR3 is made up of 13 amino acids. Trimming took 3 bases from V and 5 from J, leaving 10 bases between them. Germline CDR1 is SNHLY and CDR2 is FYNNEI. CDR3 coding DNA: TGTGCCAGCAGTGATAGTGAATTGGAGACCCAGTACTTC. This sequence encodes CASSDSELETQYF.

This clone was seen a single time. The chain has TRBV19 and TRBJ2-7; 7 bases agree with TRBD1. The CDR3 is 17 amino acids. The junction had 15 bases not matched to a gene; V was cut back by 1 base and J by 6 bases. Per the germline V gene, CDR1 is LNHDA and CDR2 is SQIVND (reference sequence). DNA of the CDR3: TGTGCCAGTAGTATAGTGTTTCTGGAGACAGGGACGGTCGAGCAGTACTTC. Its protein product is CASSIVFLETGTVEQYF. The full variable domain, rest sourced from reference TRBV19 and TRBJ2-7, is DGGITQSPKYLFRKEGQNVTLSCEQNLNHDAMYWYRQDPGQGLRLIYYSQIVNDFQKGDIAEGYSVSREKKESFPLTVTSAQKNPTAFYLCASSIVFLETGTVEQYFGPGTRLTVT.

V usage is TRBV30 and J usage is TRBJ1-6; a possible D gene is TRBD1 (5 bases). Between the trimmed V and J ends, which lost 4 bases and 4 bases, there was a span of 14 bases. CDR3 length equals 15 residues. Looked up from germline, CDR1 is GTSNPN and CDR2 is SVGIG (reference sequence). CDR3 sequence (DNA): TGTGCCTGGAACTTGGGAGGGGAATATAATTCACCCCTCCACTTT. It translates to CAWNLGGEYNSPLHF.

This clone came up a few times. The chain is built from TRBV30 and TRBJ1-1; the D is unclear. The CDR3 is 12 residues long. Per germline, CDR1 GTSNPN and CDR2 SVGIG (reference sequence). The germline V and J ends were trimmed by 3 bases and 4 bases, with 9 bases remaining between them. The CDR3 bases are TGTGCCTGGAGCGTCGGGTTCACTGAAGCTTTCTTT. This gives the protein CAWSVGFTEAFF.

The J gene is TRBJ1-3, the V gene TRBV18; D ambiguous. Trimming cost V 2 bases and J 0 bases, with 14 bases left between them. The CDR3 has 17 residues. Germline V lookup: CDR1 KGHSH, CDR2 LQKENI. CDR3 nucleotide sequence: TGTGCCAGCTCACCATCCTCTACCGACCACTCTGGAAACACCATATATTTT. This gives the protein CASSPSSTDHSGNTIYF.

The chain has TRBV7-2 and TRBJ2-1, with TRBD2 identical over 8 bases. J was trimmed by 7 bases and V by 1 base; bases with no gene match: 6. Germline V gene lookup returns CDR1 SGHTA and CDR2 FQGNSA. The CDR3 has 15 residues. The CDR3 nucleotides read TGTGCCAGCAGCTTAGGTGCGGGAGGAGGGAATGAGCAGTTCTTC. This codes for CASSLGAGGGNEQFF.

The CDR3 DNA is TGCGCCAGCAGCCAAGTGCGGGTTATGAACACTGAAGCTTTCTTT. Protein product: CASSQVRVMNTEAFF. The chain carries TRBV4-3 and TRBJ1-1; D uncertain. The CDR3 sequence is 15 residues long. The germline V and J ends were trimmed by 1 base and 0 bases, with 9 bases remaining between them. The germline V gene encodes CDR1 LGHNA and CDR2 YSLEER.

The CDR3 protein is CASSQVESSYNEQFF. The CDR3 DNA sequence: TGCGCCAGCAGCCAAGTAGAAAGCTCCTACAATGAGCAGTTCTTC. The chain recombines TRBV4-1 with TRBJ2-1; no reliable D call. Trimming shortened V by 1 base and J by 0 bases, and 7 bases separated the two germline ends. The germline gives CDR1 MGHRA, CDR2 YSYEKL. The CDR3 has 15 amino acids.

Concerning this clone itself: Different DNA sequences within this sample yield the same CDR3. The chain recombines TRBV4-3 with TRBJ2-7; 9 nucleotides match TRBD1. This CDR3 spans 14 amino acids. The V segment lost 4 bases and the J segment 4 bases; nucleotides outside the gene matches: 5. Germline CDR1 is LGHNA and CDR2 is YSLEER. CDR3 bases: TGCGCCAGCAGCCCGGGACAGGGTGGGTACGAGCAGTACTTC. Translation gives CASSPGQGGYEQYF.

In regard to this clone: Additional DNA sequences in this sample encode the identical CDR3. The rearrangement joins TRBV27 to TRBJ2-7; no clear D. From germline, CDR1 is MNHEY and CDR2 SMNVEV (reference sequence). V was shortened by 2 bases and J by 2 bases, with 7 bases between the two germline ends. The CDR3 loop spans 13 amino acids. The CDR3 spells CASSLGRAYEQYF. CDR3 DNA: TGTGCCAGCAGTTTAGGACGGGCCTACGAGCAGTACTTC.

The genes are TRBV11-2 and TRBJ1-2; D is unclear. CDR3 size: 15 residues. The germline V gene encodes CDR1 SGHAT and CDR2 FQNNGV. Trimming stripped 5 bases from V and 5 bases from J, with 18 bases between. The CDR3 loop is CASSQTSPRSYGYTF. DNA of the CDR3: TGTGCCAGCAGCCAGACATCTCCCCGCTCATATGGCTACACCTTC.

This clone showed up many times. The rearrangement links TRBV27 to TRBJ1-5, with 7 bases matching TRBD1. The CDR3 extends over 14 amino acids. The V gene's germline CDR1 is MNHEY and CDR2 SMNVEV (reference sequence). The V and J ends lost 5 bases and 5 bases, in that order; junction bases with no gene match: 6. The CDR3 loop reads CASSQQGSDQPQHF. The CDR3 DNA reads TGTGCCAGCAGTCAACAGGGGTCGGATCAGCCCCAGCATTTT.

This rearrangement joins TRBV28 to TRBJ2-7, with D uncertain. Germline-derived CDR1 and CDR2 are MDHEN and SYDVKM. This CDR3 comprises 14 residues. Deletions cut 5 bases from V and 6 bases from J, with 17 bases between. The CDR3 bases are TGTGCCAGCAGTCCGGGCGAGACTTTTTTCGAGCAGTACTTC. Protein product: CASSPGETFFEQYF.